The clone carrying this T cell receptor (beta chain) came up a few times. This record comes from a study of response to subunit inactivated influenza vaccine. TCRdb recomputed calls from the RT-PCR reads with MiXCR, one row per CDR3 protein. The sample has around 600,000 distinct CDR3 sequences, approximately 11% seen once. Trimming shortened V by 0 bases and J by 0 bases, and 6 bases separated the two germline ends. CDR1 SGHDT and CDR2 YYEEEE come from the germline V gene. The CDR3 is 14 amino acids. These data also featured in a second study, about T cells expressing NK-cell markers. Per that study: In generating TCR beta cDNA, 5'RACE template switching with UMIs was used. About 1.0-8% of CD8+ T cells in about 6 donors belonged to dominant NKG2C+ clonotypes. The same clonotypes also predominated in the CD3+CD56-NKG2C+ fraction of a handful of donors. HCMV specificity of expanded NKG2C+ T cell clones remained unclear.

The source is a man aged 50 or older who received an inactivated influenza vaccine. Sequenced material: PBMCs from blood, taken on the day of vaccination. V gene TRBV5-6 combines with J gene TRBJ2-5, with no clear D. The CDR3: CASSLVSNQETQYF. The CDR3 DNA is TGTGCCAGCAGCTTGGTTTCTAACCAAGAGACCCAGTACTTC.